This record looks at one T cell receptor beta chain sequence and its context. During its preparation, the TCRbeta library received unique molecular identifiers. TCRdb ran MiXCR on the PCR reads and lists one entry per CDR3 protein. The table has 250,000 to 350,000 distinct CDR3 sequences, roughly 9.5% seen once; the top ten hold about 9.5%. V lost 5 bases to trimming and J lost 3 bases; unmatched junction nucleotides: 13. This CDR3 comprises 17 residues. Germline V gene data show CDR1 as SEHNR and CDR2 as FQNEAQ (reference sequence). The sample comes from a study of T-cell reconstitution after alpha-beta-depleted transplantation in children.

V and J are TRBV7-9 and TRBJ2-4; 7 positions match TRBD1. The sequenced sample was PBMCs from the stem cell graft donor, obtained from the stem cell graft. The receptor was isolated from a human donor who donated a stem cell graft to a child with SCID. The CDR3 region has the DNA TGTGCCAGCAGCCCAACGACAGGGAATTTAGGCAAAAACATTCAGTACTTC. Translation gives CASSPTTGNLGKNIQYF.